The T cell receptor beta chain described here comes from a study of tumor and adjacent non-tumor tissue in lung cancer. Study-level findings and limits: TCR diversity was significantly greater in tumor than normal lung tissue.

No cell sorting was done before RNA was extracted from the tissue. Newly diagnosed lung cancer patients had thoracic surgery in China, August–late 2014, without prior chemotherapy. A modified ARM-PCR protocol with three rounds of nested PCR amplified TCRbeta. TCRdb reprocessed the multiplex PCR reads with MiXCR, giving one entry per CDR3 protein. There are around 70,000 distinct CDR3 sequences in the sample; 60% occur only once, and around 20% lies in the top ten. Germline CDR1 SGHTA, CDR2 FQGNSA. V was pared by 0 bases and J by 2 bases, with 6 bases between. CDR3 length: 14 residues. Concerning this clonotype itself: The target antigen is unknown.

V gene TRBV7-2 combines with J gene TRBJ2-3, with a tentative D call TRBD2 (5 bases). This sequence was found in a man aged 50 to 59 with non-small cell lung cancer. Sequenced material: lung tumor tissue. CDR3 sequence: CASSLAGATDTQYF. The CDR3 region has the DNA TGTGCCAGCAGCTTAGCGGGAGCCACAGATACGCAGTATTTT.